The T cell receptor beta chain under discussion was sequenced for a study of T cell responses to AZD1222 COVID-19 vaccine. The assay was immunoSEQ multiplex PCR, and TCRdb's table has in-frame clones only and misses some. The data contain more than 85,000 clones, roughly 80% of them singletons. Trimming pared 2 bases from V and 1 base from J, leaving 8 bases between. This CDR3 is 14 amino acids long. Germline V gene lookup returns CDR1 SNHLY and CDR2 FYNNEI. The clonotype comes from an adult in good health. J is TRBJ1-1 and V is TRBV2; D may be TRBD1 (5 bases). The sample consisted of peripheral blood, taken on day 0 of AZD1222 vaccination. CDR3 nucleotide sequence: TGTGCCAGCAGTGAACAGGGCGGGAACACTGAAGCTTTCTTT. Translating it yields CASSEQGGNTEAFF.